The clone carrying this T cell receptor beta chain qualifies as medium-sized. This sample stems from a study of T cells generated in artificial thymic organoids. Study details: FACS removed CD4 immature single positive or double positive precursors in some experiments.

Separate semi-nested PCRs amplified TCRalpha and TCRbeta libraries using constant-region reverse primers in TRAC or TRBC. TCRdb reanalysed the 5' RACE reads using MiXCR and keeps one entry per CDR3 protein. There are approximately 2,500 distinct CDR3 sequences in the sample; about 11% occur only once, and roughly 2.7% lies in the top ten. Per germline, CDR1 MNHEY and CDR2 SMNVEV (reference sequence). This CDR3 comprises 17 residues. V lost 1 base, J lost 0 bases, and 13 bases lay in between. Bead-based magnetic selection enriched CD8+ T cells. Organoid and thymic CD3+TCRalphabeta+CD8 single positive T cells were FACS sorted before RNA extraction. Input was 40,000 to 200,000 sorted cells per sample.

The genes are TRBV27 and TRBJ2-1; D possibly matches TRBD1 or TRBD2 (5 bases each). The sequenced material came from naive CD8+ T cells from the thymus. The subset is: CD3+TCRalphabeta+CD8SP T cells; for blood, CD45RO-CCR7+ naive CD8+ T cells. The receptor's source is a human donor who gave cord blood stem cells for thymic organoid culture, a cardiac surgery patient who gave postnatal thymus, or a blood donor (not recorded which). The DNA of the CDR3 is TGTGCCAGCAGTTTATATGGGACCTTAAGCTCCTACAATGAGCAGTTCTTC. Amino acids: CASSLYGTLSSYNEQFF.